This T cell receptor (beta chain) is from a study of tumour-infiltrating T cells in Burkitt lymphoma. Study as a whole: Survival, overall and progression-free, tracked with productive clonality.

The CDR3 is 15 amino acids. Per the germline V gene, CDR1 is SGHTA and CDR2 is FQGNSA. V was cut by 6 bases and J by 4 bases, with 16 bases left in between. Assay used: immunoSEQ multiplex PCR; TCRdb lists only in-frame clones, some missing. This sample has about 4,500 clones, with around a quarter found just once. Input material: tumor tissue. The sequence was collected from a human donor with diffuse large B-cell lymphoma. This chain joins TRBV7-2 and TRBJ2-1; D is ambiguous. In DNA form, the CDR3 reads TGTGCCAGCAGACGCGAGCTTCAGAGTTACAATGAGCAGTTCTTC. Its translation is CASRRELQSYNEQFF.